This T cell receptor beta chain was sequenced during a study of T cell responses to AZD1222 COVID-19 vaccine. Details on this clone: The antigen is unknown.

Study findings and constraints: Females made up more of the donors, who were largely white British, and clonal diversity may have come out too low. Mapped onto spike, vaccine-associated CD4 TCRs spanned it and were dominant at 160-218 and 743-854. As reported, nearly half of all spike-specific TCRs target variant regions that are unmutated.

Germline loops: CDR1 KGHSH, CDR2 LQKENI. The length of the CDR3 is 13 residues. The J segment lost 2 bases and the V segment lost 6 bases, leaving 3 bases of the junction unmatched. Produced via immunoSEQ multiplex PCR; TCRdb's table is partial and in-frame only. The sample shows roughly 140,000 clones, around 94% of them seen only once. The chain couples TRBV18 to TRBJ2-7; 8 bases line up with TRBD1. This sequence was found in an adult who had recovered from COVID-19. Sequenced material: peripheral blood, taken after recovery from COVID-19. The CDR3 protein is CASSRTGPYEQYF. As DNA, the CDR3 is TGTGCCAGCTCTCGGACAGGGCCCTACGAGCAGTACTTC.